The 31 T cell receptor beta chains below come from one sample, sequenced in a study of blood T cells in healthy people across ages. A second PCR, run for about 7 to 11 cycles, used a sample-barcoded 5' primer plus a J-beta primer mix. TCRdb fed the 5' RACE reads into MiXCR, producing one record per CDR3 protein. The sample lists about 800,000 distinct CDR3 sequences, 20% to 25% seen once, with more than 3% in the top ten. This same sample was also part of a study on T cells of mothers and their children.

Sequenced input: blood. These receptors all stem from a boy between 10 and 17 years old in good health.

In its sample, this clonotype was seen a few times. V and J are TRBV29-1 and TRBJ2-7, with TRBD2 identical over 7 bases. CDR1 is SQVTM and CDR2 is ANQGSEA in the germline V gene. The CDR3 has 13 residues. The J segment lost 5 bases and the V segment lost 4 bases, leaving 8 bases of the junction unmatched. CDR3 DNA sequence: TGCAGCGTTGTGAGCGGGAATTTCAACGAGCAGTACTTC. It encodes CSVVSGNFNEQYF.

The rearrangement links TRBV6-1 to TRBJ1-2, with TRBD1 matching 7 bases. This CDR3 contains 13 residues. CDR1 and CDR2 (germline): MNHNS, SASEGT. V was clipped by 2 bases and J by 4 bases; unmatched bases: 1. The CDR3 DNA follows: TGTGCCAGCAGTGAACGACAGGGCTATGGCTACACCTTC. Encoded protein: CASSERQGYGYTF.

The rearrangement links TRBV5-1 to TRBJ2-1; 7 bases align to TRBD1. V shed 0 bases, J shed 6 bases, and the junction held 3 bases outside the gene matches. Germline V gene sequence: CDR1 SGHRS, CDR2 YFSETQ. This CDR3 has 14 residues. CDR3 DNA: TGCGCCAGCAGCTTGGAGACAGGGAGCAATGAGCAGTTCTTC. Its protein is CASSLETGSNEQFF.

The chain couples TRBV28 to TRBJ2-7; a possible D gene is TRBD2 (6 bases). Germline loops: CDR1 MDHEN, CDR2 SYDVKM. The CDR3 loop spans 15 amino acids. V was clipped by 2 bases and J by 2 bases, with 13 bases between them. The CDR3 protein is CASSLEGGIAYEQYF. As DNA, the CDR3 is TGTGCCAGCAGTTTAGAGGGAGGTATAGCCTACGAGCAGTACTTC.

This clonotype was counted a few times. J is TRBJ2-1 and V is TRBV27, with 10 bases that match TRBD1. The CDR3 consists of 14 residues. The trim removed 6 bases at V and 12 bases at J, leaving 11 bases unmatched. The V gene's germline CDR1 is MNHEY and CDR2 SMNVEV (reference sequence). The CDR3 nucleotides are TGTGCCAGCAGCCGACAGGGGGCTGCCCAGGGGCAGTTCTTC. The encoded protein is CASSRQGAAQGQFF.

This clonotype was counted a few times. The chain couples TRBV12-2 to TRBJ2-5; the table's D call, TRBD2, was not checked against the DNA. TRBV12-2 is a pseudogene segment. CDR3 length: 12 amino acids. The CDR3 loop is CNEIGGVETQYF. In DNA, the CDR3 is TGCAACGAAATAGGCGGGGTCGAGACCCAGTACTTC.

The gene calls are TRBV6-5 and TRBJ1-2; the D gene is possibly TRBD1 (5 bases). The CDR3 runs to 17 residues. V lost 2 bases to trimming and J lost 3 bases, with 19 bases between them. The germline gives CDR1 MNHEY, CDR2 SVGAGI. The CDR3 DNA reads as TGTGCCAGCAGTTACCCGGAGGGGACCCCCGGCGACTATGGCTACACCTTC. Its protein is CASSYPEGTPGDYGYTF.

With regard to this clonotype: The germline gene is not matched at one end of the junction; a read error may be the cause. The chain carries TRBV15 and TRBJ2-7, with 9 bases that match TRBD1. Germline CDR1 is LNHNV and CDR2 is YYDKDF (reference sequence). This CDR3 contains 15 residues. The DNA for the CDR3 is TGTGCCACCAGCAGACTTCGGACAGGGGTCCACGAGCAGTGCTTC. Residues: CATSRLRTGVHEQCF.

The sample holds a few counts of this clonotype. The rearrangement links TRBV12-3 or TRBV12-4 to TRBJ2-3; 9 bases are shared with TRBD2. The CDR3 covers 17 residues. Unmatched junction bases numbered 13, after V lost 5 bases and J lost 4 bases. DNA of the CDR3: TGTGCCAGCAGTCCTCTCGCACCGGGACTAGCCCCAGATACGCAGTATTTT. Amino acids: CASSPLAPGLAPDTQYF.

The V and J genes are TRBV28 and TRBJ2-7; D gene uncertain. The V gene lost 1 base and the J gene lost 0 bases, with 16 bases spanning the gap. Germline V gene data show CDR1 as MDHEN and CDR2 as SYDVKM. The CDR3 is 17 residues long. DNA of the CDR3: TGTGCCAGCAGTTTATTGTGGAAGGCGAAAACCTCCTACGAGCAGTACTTC. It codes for CASSLLWKAKTSYEQYF.

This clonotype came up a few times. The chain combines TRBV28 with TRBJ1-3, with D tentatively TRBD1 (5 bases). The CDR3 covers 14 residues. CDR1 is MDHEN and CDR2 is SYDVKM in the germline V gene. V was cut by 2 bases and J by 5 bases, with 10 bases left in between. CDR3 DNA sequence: TGTGCCAGCAGTTTAATAGGGGATAGAAACACCATATATTTT. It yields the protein CASSLIGDRNTIYF.

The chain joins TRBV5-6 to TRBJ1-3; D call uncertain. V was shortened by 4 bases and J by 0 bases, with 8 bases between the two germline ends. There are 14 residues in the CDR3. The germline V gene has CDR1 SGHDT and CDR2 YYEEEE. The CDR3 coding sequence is TGTGCCAGCAGCGTGGACCTCTCTGGAAACACCATATATTTT. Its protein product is CASSVDLSGNTIYF.

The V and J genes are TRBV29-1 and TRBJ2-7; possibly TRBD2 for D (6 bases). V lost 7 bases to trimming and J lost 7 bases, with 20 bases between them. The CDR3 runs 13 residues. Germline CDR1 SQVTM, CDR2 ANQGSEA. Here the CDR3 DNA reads TGCAGCGCTGAGCTGCAGAGCGGGCGGGAGCAGTACTTC. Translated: CSAELQSGREQYF.

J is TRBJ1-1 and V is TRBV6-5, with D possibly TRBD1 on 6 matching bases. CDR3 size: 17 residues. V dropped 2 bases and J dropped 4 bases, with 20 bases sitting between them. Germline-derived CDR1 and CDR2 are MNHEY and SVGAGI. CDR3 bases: TGTGCCAGCAGTTACCGTCCTCGGTGGGGGCGAGGCACTGAAGCTTTCTTT. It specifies CASSYRPRWGRGTEAFF.

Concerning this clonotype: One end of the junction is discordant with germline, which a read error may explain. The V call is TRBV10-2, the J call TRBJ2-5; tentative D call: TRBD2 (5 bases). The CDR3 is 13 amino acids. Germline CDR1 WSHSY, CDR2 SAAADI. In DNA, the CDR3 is TGTGCCAGCAGTGAATCCGGCGGGGAGACCCAGTACTTC. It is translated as CASSESGGETQYF.

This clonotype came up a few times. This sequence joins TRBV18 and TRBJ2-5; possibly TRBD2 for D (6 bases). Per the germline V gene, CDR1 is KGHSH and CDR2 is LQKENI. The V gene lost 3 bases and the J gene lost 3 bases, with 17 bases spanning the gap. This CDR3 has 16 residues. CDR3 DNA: TGTGCCAGCTCACCGGGGGGACGGACAATAGAAGAGACCCAGTACTTC. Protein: CASSPGGRTIEETQYF.

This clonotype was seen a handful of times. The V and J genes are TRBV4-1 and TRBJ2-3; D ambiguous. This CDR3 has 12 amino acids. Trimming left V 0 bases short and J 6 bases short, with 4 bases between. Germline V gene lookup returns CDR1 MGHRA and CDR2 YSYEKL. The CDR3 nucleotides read TGCGCCAGCAGCCAAGAATCCGATACGCAGTATTTT. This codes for CASSQESDTQYF.

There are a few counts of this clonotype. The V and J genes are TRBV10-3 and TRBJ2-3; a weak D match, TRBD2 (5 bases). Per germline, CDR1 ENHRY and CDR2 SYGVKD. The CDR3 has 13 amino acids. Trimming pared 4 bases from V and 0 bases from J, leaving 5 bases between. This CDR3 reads CAISGGSTDTQYF. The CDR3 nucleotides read TGTGCCATCAGTGGCGGGAGCACAGATACGCAGTATTTT.

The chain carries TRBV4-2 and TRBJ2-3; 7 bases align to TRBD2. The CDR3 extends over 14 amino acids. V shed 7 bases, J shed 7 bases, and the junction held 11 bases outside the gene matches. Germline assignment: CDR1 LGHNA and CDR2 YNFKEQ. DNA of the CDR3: TGTGCCAGCAACCCGAGCGGGGCAACCTATACGCAGTATTTT. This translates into CASNPSGATYTQYF.

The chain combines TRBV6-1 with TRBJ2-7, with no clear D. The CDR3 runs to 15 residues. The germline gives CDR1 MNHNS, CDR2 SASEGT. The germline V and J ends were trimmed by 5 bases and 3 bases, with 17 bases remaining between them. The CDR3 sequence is CASSPRGDGYYEQYF. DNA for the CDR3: TGTGCCAGCAGTCCCCGTGGAGACGGATACTACGAGCAGTACTTC.

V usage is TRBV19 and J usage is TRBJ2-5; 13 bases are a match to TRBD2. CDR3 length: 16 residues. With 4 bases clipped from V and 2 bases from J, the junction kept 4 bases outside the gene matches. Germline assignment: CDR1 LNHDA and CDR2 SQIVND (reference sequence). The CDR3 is CASSKTSGGPQETQYF. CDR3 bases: TGTGCCAGTAGTAAGACTAGCGGGGGGCCGCAAGAGACCCAGTACTTC.

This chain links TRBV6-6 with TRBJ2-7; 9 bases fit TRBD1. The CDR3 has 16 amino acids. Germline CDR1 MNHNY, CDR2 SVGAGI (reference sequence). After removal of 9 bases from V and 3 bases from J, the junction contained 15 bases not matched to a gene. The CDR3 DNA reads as TGTGCCAGTTCGCCCCATACCGGGACAGGGAACTACGAGCAGTACTTC. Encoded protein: CASSPHTGTGNYEQYF.

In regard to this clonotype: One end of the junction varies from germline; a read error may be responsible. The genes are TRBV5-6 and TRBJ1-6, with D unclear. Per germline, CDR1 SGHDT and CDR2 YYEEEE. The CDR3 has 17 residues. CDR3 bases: TGTACCAGCAGCTTTTTCGAAACAAGCTCCTATAATTCACCCCTCCACTTT. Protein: CTSSFFETSSYNSPLHF.

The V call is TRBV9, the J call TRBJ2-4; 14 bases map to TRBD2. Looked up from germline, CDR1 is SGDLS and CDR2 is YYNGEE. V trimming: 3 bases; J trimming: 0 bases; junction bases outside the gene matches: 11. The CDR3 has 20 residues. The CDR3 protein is CASSDRMGLAGDIAKNIQYF. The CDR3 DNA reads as TGTGCCAGCAGCGACAGAATGGGACTAGCGGGGGATATAGCCAAAAACATTCAGTACTTC. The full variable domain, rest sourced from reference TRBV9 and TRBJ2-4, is DSGVTQTPKHLITATGQRVTLRCSPRSGDLSVYWYQQSLDQGLQFLIQYYNGEERAKGNILERFSAQQFPDLHSELNLSSLELGDSALYFCASSDRMGLAGDIAKNIQYFGAGTRLSVL.

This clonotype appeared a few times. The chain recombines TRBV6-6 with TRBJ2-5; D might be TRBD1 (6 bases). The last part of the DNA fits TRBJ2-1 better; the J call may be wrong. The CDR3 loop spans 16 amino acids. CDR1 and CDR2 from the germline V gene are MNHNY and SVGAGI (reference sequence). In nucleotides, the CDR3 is TGTGCCAGCAGTTCGGCCGGGACACTGGCCGACAATGAGCAGTTCTTC. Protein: CASSSAGTLADNEQFF.

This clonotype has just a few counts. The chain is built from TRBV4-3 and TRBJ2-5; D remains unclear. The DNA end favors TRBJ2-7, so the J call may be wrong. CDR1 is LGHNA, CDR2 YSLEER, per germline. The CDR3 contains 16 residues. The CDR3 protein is CASSQDRNGSSDEQYF. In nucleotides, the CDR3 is TGCGCCAGCAGCCAAGATCGTAATGGGTCGTCGGACGAGCAGTACTTC.

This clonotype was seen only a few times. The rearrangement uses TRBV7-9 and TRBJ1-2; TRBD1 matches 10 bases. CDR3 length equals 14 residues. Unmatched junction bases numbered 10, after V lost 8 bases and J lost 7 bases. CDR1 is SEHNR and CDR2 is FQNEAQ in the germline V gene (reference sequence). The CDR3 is CASPYLDRGLGYTF. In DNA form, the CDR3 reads TGTGCCAGCCCCTATTTAGACAGGGGGCTTGGCTACACCTTC.

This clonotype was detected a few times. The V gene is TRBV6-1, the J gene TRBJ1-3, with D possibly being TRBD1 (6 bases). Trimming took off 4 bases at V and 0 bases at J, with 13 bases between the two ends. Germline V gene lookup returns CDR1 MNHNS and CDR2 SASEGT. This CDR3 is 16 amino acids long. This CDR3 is CASSGGDTNSGNTIYF. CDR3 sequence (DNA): TGTGCCAGCAGTGGGGGGGACACAAACTCTGGAAACACCATATATTTT.

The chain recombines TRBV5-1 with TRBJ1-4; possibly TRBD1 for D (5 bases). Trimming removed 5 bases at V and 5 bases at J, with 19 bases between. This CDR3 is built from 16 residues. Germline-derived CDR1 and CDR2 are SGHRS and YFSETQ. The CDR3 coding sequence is TGCGCCAGCAGACCGTTCGCCGGGACGGGGAATGAAAAACTGTTTTTT. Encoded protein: CASRPFAGTGNEKLFF.

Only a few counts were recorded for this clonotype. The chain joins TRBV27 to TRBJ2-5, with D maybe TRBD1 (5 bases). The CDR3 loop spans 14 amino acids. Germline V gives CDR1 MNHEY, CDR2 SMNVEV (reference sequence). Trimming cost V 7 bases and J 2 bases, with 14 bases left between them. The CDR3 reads CASKVLGEQETQYF. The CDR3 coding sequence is TGTGCCAGCAAAGTTCTAGGGGAACAAGAGACCCAGTACTTC.

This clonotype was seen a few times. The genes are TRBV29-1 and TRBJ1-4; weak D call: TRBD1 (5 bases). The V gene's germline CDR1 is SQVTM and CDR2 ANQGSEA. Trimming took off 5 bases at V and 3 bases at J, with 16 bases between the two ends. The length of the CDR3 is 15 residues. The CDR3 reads CSVSQGSRSNEKLFF. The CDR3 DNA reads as TGCAGCGTTTCGCAGGGAAGTAGGTCTAATGAAAAACTGTTTTTT.